This TCR beta chain is from a study of cytomegalovirus exposure and HLA in healthy donors. Whole-study findings and limits: Excluded were some V segments that proved indistinguishable, including TRBV6-2 and TRBV6-3.

From germline, CDR1 is MDHEN and CDR2 SYDVKM. V lost 1 base and J 3 bases, leaving 9 bases between the germline ends. CDR3 length equals 14 residues. A remark on this clone: Its matching antigen is unknown.

Amplification used 60 Vbeta primers and 13 Jbeta primers. Clones were read by immunoSEQ multiplex PCR, and TCRdb kept only the in-frame ones, dropping some. This sample has over 85,000 clones, with 79% found just once. What was sequenced was PBMCs. This chain connects TRBV28 to TRBJ1-2; D not resolved. This sequence was found in a middle-aged woman in good health and CMV-seronegative. The CDR3 spells CASSLSSEYYGYTF. The CDR3, as DNA: TGTGCCAGCAGTTTATCGAGTGAATACTATGGCTACACCTTC.